The T cell receptor beta chain under discussion was sequenced for a study of T cells in Graves' hyperthyroidism and ophthalmopathy. Regarding the study as a whole: Most clonotypes that expanded in the thyroid above 0.001 also showed up in blood.

A word on this clonotype: Its antigen is not identified.

Germline CDR1 and CDR2: KGHDR and SFDVKD. The CDR3 is 13 residues long. RNA transcripts yielded amplified TCR beta CDR3 regions. The HTBI primer set was used in a first-round RT-PCR of the TCR CDR3. TCRdb reprocessed the multiplex PCR reads via MiXCR and lists one record per CDR3 protein. The sample lists some 600,000 distinct CDR3 sequences; roughly 50% were seen once. The clonotype was recovered from a woman aged 18-29 years with Graves' hyperthyroidism. Sequencing used peripheral blood or thyroid tissue (not recorded which). The chain combines TRBV24-1 with TRBJ1-5; 8 nucleotides align to TRBD1. This CDR3 is CAHQGAGNQPQHF. The CDR3 region has the DNA TGTGCTCACCAGGGGGCGGGCAATCAGCCCCAGCATTTT.